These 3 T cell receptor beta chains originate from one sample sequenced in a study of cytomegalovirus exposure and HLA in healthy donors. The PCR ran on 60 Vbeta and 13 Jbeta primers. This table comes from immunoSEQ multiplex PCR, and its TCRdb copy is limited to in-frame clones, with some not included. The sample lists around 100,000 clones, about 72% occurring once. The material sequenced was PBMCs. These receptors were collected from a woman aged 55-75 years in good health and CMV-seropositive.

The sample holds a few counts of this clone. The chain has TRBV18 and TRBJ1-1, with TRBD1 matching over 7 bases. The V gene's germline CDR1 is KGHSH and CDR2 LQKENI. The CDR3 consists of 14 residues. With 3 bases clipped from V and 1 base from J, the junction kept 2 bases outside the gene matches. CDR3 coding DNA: TGTGCCAGCTCACCGGCAGGGGGGAACACTGAAGCTTTCTTT. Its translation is CASSPAGGNTEAFF.

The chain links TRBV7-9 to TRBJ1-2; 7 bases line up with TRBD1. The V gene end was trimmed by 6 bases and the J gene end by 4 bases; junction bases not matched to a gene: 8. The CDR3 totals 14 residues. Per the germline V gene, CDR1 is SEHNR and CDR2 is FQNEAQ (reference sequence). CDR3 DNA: TGTGCCAGCAGTACCGGGACAGAGTTCTATGGCTACACCTTC. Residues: CASSTGTEFYGYTF.

The DNA of the CDR3 is TGTGCCAGCAGCGCGGTCAGGGGTCTGCAGTACTTC. Encoded protein: CASSAVRGLQYF. The chain combines TRBV9 with TRBJ2-7; D might be TRBD1 (6 bases). Germline V gene data show CDR1 as SGDLS and CDR2 as YYNGEE. This CDR3 spans 12 amino acids. V was clipped by 3 bases and J by 9 bases, with 13 bases between them.